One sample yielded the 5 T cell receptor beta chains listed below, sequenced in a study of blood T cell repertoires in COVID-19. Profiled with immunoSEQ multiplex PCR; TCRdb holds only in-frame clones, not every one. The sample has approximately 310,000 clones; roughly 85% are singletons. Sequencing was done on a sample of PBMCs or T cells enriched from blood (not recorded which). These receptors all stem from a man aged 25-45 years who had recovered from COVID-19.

The CDR3 reads CSVAGAFYNEQFF. Here the CDR3 DNA reads TGCAGCGTAGCGGGGGCCTTTTACAATGAGCAGTTCTTC. The rearrangement links TRBV29-1 to TRBJ2-1; 8 bases fit TRBD2. Germline-derived CDR1 and CDR2 are SQVTM and ANQGSEA. CDR3 size: 13 residues. Unmatched junction bases numbered 5, after V lost 6 bases and J lost 4 bases.

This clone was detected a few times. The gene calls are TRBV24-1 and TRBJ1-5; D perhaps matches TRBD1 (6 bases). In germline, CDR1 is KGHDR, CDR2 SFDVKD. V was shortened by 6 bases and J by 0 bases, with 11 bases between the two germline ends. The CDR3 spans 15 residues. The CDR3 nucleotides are TGTGCCACCAGTCCCGGGGGGCTTAGCAATCAGCCCCAGCATTTT. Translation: CATSPGGLSNQPQHF.

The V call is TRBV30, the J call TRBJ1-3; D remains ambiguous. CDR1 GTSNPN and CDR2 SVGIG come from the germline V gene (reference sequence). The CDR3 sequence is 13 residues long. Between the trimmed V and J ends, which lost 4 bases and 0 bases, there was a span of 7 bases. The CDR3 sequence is CAWTIHSGNTIYF. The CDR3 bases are TGTGCCTGGACCATCCACTCTGGAAACACCATATATTTT. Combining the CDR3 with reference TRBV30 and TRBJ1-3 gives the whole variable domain SQTIHQWPATLVQPVGSPLSLECTVEGTSNPNLYWYRQAAGRGLQLLFYSVGIGQISSEVPQNLSASRPQDRQFILSSKKLLLSDSGFYLCAWTIHSGNTIYFGEGSWLTVV.

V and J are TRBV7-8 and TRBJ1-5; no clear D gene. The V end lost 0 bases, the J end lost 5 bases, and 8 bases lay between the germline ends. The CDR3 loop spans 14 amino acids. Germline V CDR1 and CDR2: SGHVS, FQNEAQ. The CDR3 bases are TGTGCCAGCAGCTTAGCTGCGTCGGATCAGCCCCAGCATTTT. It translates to CASSLAASDQPQHF.

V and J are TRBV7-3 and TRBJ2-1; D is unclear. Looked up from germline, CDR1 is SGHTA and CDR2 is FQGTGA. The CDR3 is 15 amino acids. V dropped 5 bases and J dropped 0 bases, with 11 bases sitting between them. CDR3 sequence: CASSQDPSSYNEQFF. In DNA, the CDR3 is TGTGCCAGCAGCCAAGATCCTAGCTCCTACAATGAGCAGTTCTTC.